This TCR beta chain appears in the sequencing data of a study of blood T cell repertoires in COVID-19. Study in general: Specimens from acute and convalescent COVID-19 originated in the United States, Italy and Spain. T cells, B-cell-depleted T cells, or PBMCs provided the cDNA or gDNA that served as material.

Here immunoSEQ multiplex PCR was the method, and the copy in TCRdb shows in-frame clones only, minus some. The table shows some 200,000 clones, with around 83% occurring only once. The germline V and J ends were trimmed by 4 bases and 2 bases, with 12 bases remaining between them. In germline, CDR1 is MDHEN, CDR2 SYDVKM. The CDR3 runs to 14 residues. The V gene is TRBV28, the J gene TRBJ2-7, with D unclear. The sample consisted of peripheral blood. The clonotype was recovered from a man aged 50-60 years with active or convalescent COVID-19. The CDR3 is CASSSLEKPYEQYV. Here the CDR3 DNA reads TGTGCCAGCAGTTCCCTGGAGAAGCCCTACGAGCAGTACGTC.